Following are 28 T cell receptor beta chains from one sample sequenced in a study of blood T cells in healthy people across ages (dated by TCRdb to the mid-2010s). Receptor amplification or capture employed 5' RACE. Sequencing relied on an Illumina HiSeq 2500. A second PCR of roughly 7 to 11 cycles was performed with a sample-barcoded 5' primer and a J-beta primer mix. TCRdb reworked the public reads: Q25 trimming with fastp, MiXCR clone assembly, productive beta chains retained. Rows are combined by CDR3 protein, so each entry shows the most common genes and DNA. The sample data list 600,000 to 800,000 distinct CDR3 sequences, and 20% to 25% of these were observed just once. Together, the top ten hold roughly 3.6% of the sample. The sample comprised blood. These receptors all come from a man between 65 and 80 years old in good health.

This clonotype was recorded a few times. The rearrangement uses TRBV27 and TRBJ2-7, with TRBD2 identical over 11 bases. The junction had 15 bases not matched to a gene; V was cut back by 5 bases and J by 0 bases. The CDR3 loop spans 19 amino acids. The germline V gene encodes CDR1 MNHEY and CDR2 SMNVEV (reference sequence). CDR3 in DNA: TGTGCCAGCAGTAGAGGCGGGACTAGCGGAGCGGGGAGCTCCTACGAGCAGTACTTC. This gives the protein CASSRGGTSGAGSSYEQYF.

The rearrangement joins TRBV12-3 or TRBV12-4 to TRBJ1-4, with D perhaps TRBD1 (6 bases). Trimming stripped 4 bases from V and 8 bases from J, with 11 bases between. The CDR3 covers 13 residues. CDR3 DNA: TGTGCCAGCAGTTGGTCAGGGGTAGAAAAACTGTTTTTT. It yields the protein CASSWSGVEKLFF.

The sample holds a few counts of this clonotype. The chain carries TRBV11-2 and TRBJ2-7; 10 nucleotides match TRBD2. Germline V gene sequence: CDR1 SGHAT, CDR2 FQNNGV. The ends lost 5 bases at V and 2 bases at J; junction bases unmatched: 15. The CDR3 length is 18 residues. As DNA, the CDR3 is TGTGCCAGCAGCGACCGCAGCGGGAGGGAACAAAGCGCCTACGAGCAGTACTTC. It is translated as CASSDRSGREQSAYEQYF. The full variable domain, completed using reference TRBV11-2 and TRBJ2-7, is EAGVAQSPRYKIIEKRQSVAFWCNPISGHATLYWYQQILGQGPKLLIQFQNNGVVDDSQLPKDRFSAERLKGVDSTLKIQPAKLEDSAVYLCASSDRSGREQSAYEQYFGPGTRLTVT.

This clonotype was seen ten or more times. Written as DNA, the CDR3 is TGTGCCAGCGGTACCCTCTCCTACGAGCAGTACTTC. Its protein is CASGTLSYEQYF. The chain is built from TRBV12-3 or TRBV12-4 and TRBJ2-7; D not resolved. This CDR3 comprises 12 residues. V lost 8 bases, J lost 0 bases, and 8 bases lay in between.

The chain is built from TRBV21-1 and TRBJ2-4; the DNA was not compared with TRBD2, the D call given in the table. TRBV21-1 is a pseudogene locus. CDR3 length: 19 amino acids. The CDR3 loop reads CASSKLTLSGGLPKNIQYF. As DNA, the CDR3 is TGTGCCAGCAGCAAATTGACACTCAGCGGGGGCCTGCCCAAAAACATTCAGTACTTC.

This clonotype came up a few times. The V gene is TRBV4-1, the J gene TRBJ2-7; 10 nucleotides agree with TRBD2. Germline CDR1 MGHRA, CDR2 YSYEKL. This CDR3 has 16 amino acids. V was pared by 0 bases and J by 6 bases, with 8 bases of the junction left unmatched. Here the CDR3 reads CASSQDPSGSFREQYF. CDR3 nucleotide sequence: TGCGCCAGCAGCCAAGATCCTAGCGGGAGTTTCCGCGAGCAGTACTTC.

This clonotype was counted between two and nine times. The chain uses TRBV10-3 and TRBJ2-5; 7 bases are a match to TRBD1. Germline V gives CDR1 ENHRY, CDR2 SYGVKD. V was pared by 2 bases and J by 3 bases, with 0 bases of the junction left unmatched. The CDR3 consists of 13 residues. CDR3 sequence reads: CAISEDREETQYF. In nucleotides, the CDR3 is TGTGCCATCAGTGAGGACAGGGAAGAGACCCAGTACTTC.

This clonotype showed up many times. The chain is built from TRBV7-3 and TRBJ2-3; D perhaps matches TRBD2 (6 bases). From germline, CDR1 is SGHTA and CDR2 FQGTGA. Trimming cost V 5 bases and J 4 bases, with 16 bases left between them. The CDR3 runs 15 residues. The chain's CDR3 is CASSPNGRGADTQYF. DNA of the CDR3: TGTGCCAGCAGCCCCAACGGGAGAGGCGCAGATACGCAGTATTTT.

This clonotype was found many times. The chain recombines TRBV29-1 with TRBJ2-7; TRBD1 aligns across 10 bases. V gave up 6 bases and J gave up 5 bases; unmatched junction bases: 10. Germline assignment: CDR1 SQVTM and CDR2 ANQGSEA. This CDR3 has 14 amino acids. The CDR3 nucleotides read TGCAGCGTACGCCCGGGACAGGGGACCCACGAGCAGTACTTC. This sequence encodes CSVRPGQGTHEQYF.

This clonotype was detected only a few times. The chain recombines TRBV20-1 with TRBJ2-2; no clear D gene. The germline V and J ends were trimmed by 4 bases and 8 bases, with 17 bases remaining between them. Germline V gene data show CDR1 as DFQATT and CDR2 as SNEGSKA (reference sequence). The CDR3 is 14 amino acids. The CDR3 bases are TGCAGTGCTATGCTCGATCCCTCGAGAGGGGAGCTGTTTTTT. Amino acid sequence: CSAMLDPSRGELFF.

The V and J genes are TRBV15 and TRBJ2-5; the match to TRBD1 covers 7 bases. The J call may be mistaken, given a closer DNA end match to TRBJ2-7. Germline V CDR1 and CDR2: LNHNV, YYDKDF (reference sequence). This CDR3 contains 16 residues. The CDR3 nucleotides are TGTGCCACCAGCCCCCTCCCGACAGGGATAGTAGACGAGCAGTACTTC. Protein: CATSPLPTGIVDEQYF.

This chain joins TRBV20-1 and TRBJ2-5; 7 positions match TRBD1. J gave up 13 bases and V 5 bases, and 19 bases lay outside the gene matches. This CDR3 region has 14 residues. The germline V gene encodes CDR1 DFQATT and CDR2 SNEGSKA (reference sequence). The chain's CDR3 is CSARFPGQLYVRYF. In DNA form, the CDR3 reads TGCAGTGCTCGCTTCCCGGGACAGTTGTACGTGCGGTACTTC.

The J gene is TRBJ1-4, the V gene TRBV6-1, with D possibly being TRBD1 (5 bases). In germline, CDR1 is MNHNS, CDR2 SASEGT. This CDR3 spans 17 amino acids. V lost 4 bases, J lost 4 bases, and 19 bases lay in between. The CDR3: CASSALAKGTDNEKLFF. In DNA, the CDR3 is TGTGCCAGCAGTGCGTTGGCGAAGGGGACCGATAATGAAAAACTGTTTTTT.

The V and J genes are TRBV7-7 and TRBJ2-3; 10 positions agree with TRBD2. The germline CDR1 and CDR2 sequences are SSHAT and FNYEAQ (reference sequence). The CDR3 sequence is 14 residues long. The CDR3 DNA sequence: TGTGCTAGCGCCCTAGCGGGAGCGGCAGATACGCAGTATTTT. This sequence encodes CASALAGAADTQYF.

This clonotype came up once. V and J are TRBV9 and TRBJ2-2; TRBD2 agrees at 11 bases. CDR1 is SGDLS, CDR2 YYNGEE, per germline. V lost 2 bases, J lost 3 bases, and 6 bases stayed unmatched. The CDR3 consists of 17 residues. CDR3 region: CASSVSGTSGYTGELFF. DNA of the CDR3: TGTGCCAGCAGCGTCTCCGGGACTAGCGGCTACACCGGGGAGCTGTTTTTT.

This clonotype was detected only a few times. This chain uses TRBV7-8 with TRBJ2-2; D might be TRBD1 or TRBD2, each matching 7 bases. The CDR3 runs to 13 residues. The V gene lost 5 bases and the J gene lost 13 bases, with 17 bases spanning the gap. Germline-derived CDR1 and CDR2 are SGHVS and FQNEAQ. Here the CDR3 reads CASSLGGTVALFF. For the CDR3, the DNA is TGTGCCAGCAGCCTGGGAGGGACAGTCGCGCTGTTTTTT.

This clonotype appeared a few times. The genes are TRBV7-8 and TRBJ2-7, with 7 bases lining up with TRBD2. Trimming cost V 3 bases and J 3 bases; bases outside gene matches: 8. The CDR3 loop spans 15 amino acids. CDR1 is SGHVS, CDR2 FQNEAQ, per germline. CDR3 coding DNA: TGTGCCAGCAGCTTGAGGCGGGAGCGCGGCTACGAGCAGTACTTC. Its translation: CASSLRRERGYEQYF.

This sequence joins TRBV6-1 and TRBJ1-5, with D possibly being TRBD1 (5 bases). Germline CDR1 and CDR2: MNHNS and SASEGT. The CDR3 loop spans 16 amino acids. The ends were cut back, 8 bases at V and 1 base at J, with 18 bases in the middle. The CDR3 DNA reads TGTGCCAGCTGGGGTCAGGGAAGTTCGAGCAATCAGCCCCAGCATTTT. Translating it yields CASWGQGSSSNQPQHF.

This clonotype was picked up a small number of times. The junction shows a germline mismatch at one end, possibly a read error. V is TRBV28 and J is TRBJ1-2; 8 positions match TRBD1. The germline gives CDR1 MDHEN, CDR2 SYDVKM. The CDR3 has 14 residues. This CDR3 reads CANKGTGANCGYTF. CDR3 sequence (DNA): TGTGCCAACAAGGGGACAGGCGCTAACTGTGGCTACACCTTC.

This clonotype showed up just a few times. The gene calls are TRBV7-9 and TRBJ1-1; D perhaps matches TRBD1 (6 bases). The germline V gene encodes CDR1 SEHNR and CDR2 FQNEAQ (reference sequence). Trimming cost V 1 base and J 4 bases, with 13 bases left between them. This CDR3 is 15 amino acids long. The CDR3 DNA follows: TGTGCCAGCAGCTTAGGGGGGGCTGATGGCACTGAAGCTTTCTTT. This codes for CASSLGGADGTEAFF.

This clonotype appeared a few times. This rearrangement joins TRBV6-5 to TRBJ2-1; TRBD1 is a possible D gene (5 bases). V was pared by 5 bases and J by 0 bases, with 11 bases between. Germline V gene data show CDR1 as MNHEY and CDR2 as SVGAGI. The CDR3 spans 15 residues. CDR3 nucleotides: TGTGCCAGCAGTCGGACACAGAGCTCCTACAATGAGCAGTTCTTC. This codes for CASSRTQSSYNEQFF.

In this sample, this clonotype turned up a few times. The J gene is TRBJ2-7, the V gene TRBV7-9, with TRBD2 matching 7 bases. The CDR3 runs 16 residues. Trimming took 3 bases from V and 2 from J; bases not matched to a gene: 10. Germline V gene sequence: CDR1 SEHNR, CDR2 FQNEAQ (reference sequence). The CDR3 reads CASSFLAKRGPYEQYF. The CDR3 DNA follows: TGTGCCAGCAGCTTTCTTGCGAAGCGGGGACCCTACGAGCAGTACTTC.

A few counts support this clonotype. The rearrangement uses TRBV20-1 and TRBJ1-1, with D possibly being TRBD1 (6 bases). V lost 3 bases, J lost 0 bases, and 17 bases lay in between. The germline gives CDR1 DFQATT, CDR2 SNEGSKA (reference sequence). The CDR3 loop spans 16 amino acids. CDR3 sequence: CSARPRGQLMNTEAFF. For the CDR3, the DNA is TGCAGTGCTAGGCCCAGGGGCCAGTTAATGAACACTGAAGCTTTCTTT.

A few counts support this clonotype. This rearrangement joins TRBV6-1 to TRBJ2-5; 9 positions match TRBD1. Germline V CDR1 and CDR2: MNHNS, SASEGT. V trimming: 6 bases; J trimming: 12 bases; junction bases outside the gene matches: 14. The CDR3 totals 14 residues. The CDR3, as DNA: TGTGCCAGCAGGCGGACAGGGGAGTACGTGTTAGAGTACTTC. Translation: CASRRTGEYVLEYF.

This clonotype was counted a few times. The V gene is TRBV7-2, the J gene TRBJ2-3; TRBD2 aligns across 9 bases. Looked up from germline, CDR1 is SGHTA and CDR2 is FQGNSA. The CDR3 runs to 16 residues. V shed 8 bases and J 2 bases; nucleotides not matched to a gene: 11. The DNA of the CDR3 is TGTGCCAGCGGATTCCCTAGCGGGACCAACACAGATACGCAGTATTTT. Encoded protein: CASGFPSGTNTDTQYF.

This clonotype was seen a handful of times. The genes are TRBV20-1 and TRBJ1-5; D not resolved. V was clipped by 0 bases and J by 1 base, with 10 bases between them. From germline, CDR1 is DFQATT and CDR2 SNEGSKA (reference sequence). The CDR3 spans 15 residues. The CDR3 protein is CSARDWQASNQPQHF. The CDR3 coding sequence is TGCAGTGCTAGAGATTGGCAGGCAAGCAATCAGCCCCAGCATTTT.

This clonotype has ten or more counts. The chain couples TRBV6-2 or TRBV6-3 to TRBJ2-5; D may be TRBD1 (6 bases). The CDR3 is 13 amino acids. CDR1 is MNHEY, CDR2 SVGEGT, per germline. Deletions cut 5 bases from V and 8 bases from J, with 15 bases between. DNA of the CDR3: TGTGCCAGCAGTGACACCTTACAGGGAACCCAGTACTTC. Encoded protein: CASSDTLQGTQYF.

The J gene is TRBJ2-7, the V gene TRBV7-2, with 9 nucleotides matching TRBD2. CDR1 is SGHTA, CDR2 FQGNSA, per germline. J was trimmed by 5 bases and V by 1 base; bases with no gene match: 6. This CDR3 is built from 15 residues. CDR3 amino acids: CASSLDGREGDEQYF. The DNA for the CDR3 is TGTGCCAGCAGCTTAGATGGGCGGGAGGGCGACGAGCAGTACTTC. The variable domain in full, with the rest retrieved from reference TRBV7-2 and TRBJ2-7, is GAGVSQSPSNKVTEKGKDVELRCDPISGHTALYWYRQSLGQGLEFLIYFQGNSAPDKSGLPSDRFSAERTGGSVSTLTIQRTQQEDSAVYLCASSLDGREGDEQYFGPGTRLTVT.